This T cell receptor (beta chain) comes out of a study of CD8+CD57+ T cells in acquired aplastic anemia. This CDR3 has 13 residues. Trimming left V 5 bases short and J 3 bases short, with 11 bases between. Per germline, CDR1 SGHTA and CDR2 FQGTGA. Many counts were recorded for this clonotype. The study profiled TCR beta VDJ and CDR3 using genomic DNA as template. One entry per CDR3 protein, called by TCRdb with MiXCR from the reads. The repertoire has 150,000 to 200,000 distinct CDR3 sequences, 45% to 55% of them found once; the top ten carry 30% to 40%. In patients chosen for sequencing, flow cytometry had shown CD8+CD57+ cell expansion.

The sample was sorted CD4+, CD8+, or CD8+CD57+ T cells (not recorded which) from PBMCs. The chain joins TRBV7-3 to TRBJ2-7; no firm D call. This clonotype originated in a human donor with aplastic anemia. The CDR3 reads CASSLLPIYEQYF. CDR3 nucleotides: TGTGCCAGCAGCCTCCTACCTATCTACGAGCAGTACTTC.